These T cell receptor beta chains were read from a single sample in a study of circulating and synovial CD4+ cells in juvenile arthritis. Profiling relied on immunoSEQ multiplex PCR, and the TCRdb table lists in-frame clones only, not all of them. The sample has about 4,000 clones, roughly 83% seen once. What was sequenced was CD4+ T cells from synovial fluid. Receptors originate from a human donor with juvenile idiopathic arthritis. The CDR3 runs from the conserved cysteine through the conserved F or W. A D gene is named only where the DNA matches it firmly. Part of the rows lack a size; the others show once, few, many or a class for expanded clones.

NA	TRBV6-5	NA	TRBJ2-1	TGTGCCAGCAGGGCCAGGGGTTCCGGTGAGCAGTTCTTC	CASRARGSGEQFF
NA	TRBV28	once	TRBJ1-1	TGTGCCAGCAGACAGGATTTGAACACTGAAGCTTTCTTT	CASRQDLNTEAFF
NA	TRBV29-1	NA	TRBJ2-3	TGCAGCGTTGGGAACGGAGGGGATACGCAGTATTTT	CSVGNGGDTQYF
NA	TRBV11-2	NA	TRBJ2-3	TGTGCCAGCAGGTCCGGGACTGGGACTGATACGCAGTATTTT	CASRSGTGTDTQYF
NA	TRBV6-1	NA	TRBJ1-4	TGTGCCAGCAGTGAAGCTGGCCGGGGTGCTAATGAAAAACTGTTTTTT	CASSEAGRGANEKLFF
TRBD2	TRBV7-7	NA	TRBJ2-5	TGTGCCAGCAGCTCCGGGCGGGGGGGCCTTTCAGAGACCCAGTACTTC	CASSSGRGGLSETQYF
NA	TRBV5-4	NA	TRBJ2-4	TGTGCCAGCAGCCCCCGGTCGGCCAAAAACATTCAGTACTTC	CASSPRSAKNIQYF
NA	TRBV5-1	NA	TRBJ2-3	TGCGCCAGCCATACAGGGTTGGGGACAGATACGCAGTATTTT	CASHTGLGTDTQYF
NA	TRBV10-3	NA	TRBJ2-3	TGTGCCATCACACCTGACAAACCCACAGATACGCAGTATTTT	CAITPDKPTDTQYF
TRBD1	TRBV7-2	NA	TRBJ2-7	TGTGCCAGCAGCCGGACAGGGGCCTACGAGCAGTACTTC	CASSRTGAYEQYF
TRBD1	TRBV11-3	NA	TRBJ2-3	TGTGCCAGCAGCTGGGGCAGGGGGCAAGATACGCAGTATTTT	CASSWGRGQDTQYF
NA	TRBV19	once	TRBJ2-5	TGTGCCAGTAGTATTTTAGACAAAGAGACCCAGTACTTC	CASSILDKETQYF
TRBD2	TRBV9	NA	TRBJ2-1	TGTGCCAGCAGCGAAAGACTAGCGGGAGGGGTTAGGGATGAGCAGTTCTTC	CASSERLAGGVRDEQFF
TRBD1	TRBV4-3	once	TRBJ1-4	TGCGCCAGCAGCCAGGAGGACAGGCCAAATGAAAAACTGTTTTTT	CASSQEDRPNEKLFF
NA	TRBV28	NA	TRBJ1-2	TGTGCCAGCAGCTTGCGGGGGTGGGCGAACTATGGCTACACCTTC	CASSLRGWANYGYTF
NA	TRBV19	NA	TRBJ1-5	TGTGCCAGTAGTAATCTCCCGACCGGCGGAGGCGGTCGCAATCAGCCCCAGCATTTT	CASSNLPTGGGGRNQPQHF
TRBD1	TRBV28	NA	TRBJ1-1	TGTGCCAGCAGTTTAAATTCAGGGGGCCGGACTGAAGCTTTCTTT	CASSLNSGGRTEAFF
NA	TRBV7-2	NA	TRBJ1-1	TGTGCCAGCAGCTTACAGACAGGCATGAACACTGAAGCTTTCTTT	CASSLQTGMNTEAFF
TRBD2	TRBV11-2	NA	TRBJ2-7	TGTGCCCGCAGCTTACGGGACCCGGGGGGAGAGCAGTACTTC	CARSLRDPGGEQYF
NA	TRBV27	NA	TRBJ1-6	TGTGCCAGCAGTTTGTGGGGGCCCTATAATTCCCCCCTCCACTTT	CASSLWGPYNSPLHF
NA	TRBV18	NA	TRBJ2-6	TGTGCCAGCTCACCAATTAACTCTGGGGCCAACGTCCTGACTTTC	CASSPINSGANVLTF
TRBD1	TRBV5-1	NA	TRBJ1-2	TGCGCCAGCAGTCAACAGGGGGCACAGTATGGCTACACCTTC	CASSQQGAQYGYTF
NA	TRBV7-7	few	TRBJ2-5	TGTGCCAGCAGCTTCCAGCGGCAAGAGACCCAGTACTTC	CASSFQRQETQYF
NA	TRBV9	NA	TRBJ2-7	TGTGCCAGCAGCGTAGGGGGAGACAGGATCTACGAGCAGTACTTC	CASSVGGDRIYEQYF
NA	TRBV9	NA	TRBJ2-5	TGTGCCAGCAGCGTAGAGGACAGACAAGAGACCCAGTACTTC	CASSVEDRQETQYF
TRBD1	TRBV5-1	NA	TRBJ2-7	TGCGCCAGCAGCTTGGGGGGGACAGCCTACGAGCAGTACTTC	CASSLGGTAYEQYF
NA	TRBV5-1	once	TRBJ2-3	TGCGCCAGCAAATACCAGGTAGACACAGATACGCAGTATTTT	CASKYQVDTDTQYF
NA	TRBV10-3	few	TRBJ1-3	TGTGCCATCGGAGGGGCTGGAAACACCATATATTTT	CAIGGAGNTIYF
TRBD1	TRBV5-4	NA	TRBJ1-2	TGTGCCAGCAGCCAGGGGGGCCTTGGCGGCTACACCTTC	CASSQGGLGGYTF
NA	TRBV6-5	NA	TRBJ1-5	TGTGCCAGCAGTTACTCTCGGTATAATAGCAATCAGCCCCAGCATTTT	CASSYSRYNSNQPQHF
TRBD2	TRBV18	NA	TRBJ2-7	TGTGCCAGCTCATCGCGGACTAGCGGGGGTTACGAGCAGTACTTC	CASSSRTSGGYEQYF
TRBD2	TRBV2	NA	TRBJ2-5	TGTGCCAGCAGCGAGTCAAACAAGGGACTAGCGGGAGTCGTCTGGGAGACCCAGTACTTC	CASSESNKGLAGVVWETQYF
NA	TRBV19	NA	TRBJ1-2	TGTGCCAGTAGTCCCCGGACAGCATCCTATGTCTACACCTTC	CASSPRTASYVYTF